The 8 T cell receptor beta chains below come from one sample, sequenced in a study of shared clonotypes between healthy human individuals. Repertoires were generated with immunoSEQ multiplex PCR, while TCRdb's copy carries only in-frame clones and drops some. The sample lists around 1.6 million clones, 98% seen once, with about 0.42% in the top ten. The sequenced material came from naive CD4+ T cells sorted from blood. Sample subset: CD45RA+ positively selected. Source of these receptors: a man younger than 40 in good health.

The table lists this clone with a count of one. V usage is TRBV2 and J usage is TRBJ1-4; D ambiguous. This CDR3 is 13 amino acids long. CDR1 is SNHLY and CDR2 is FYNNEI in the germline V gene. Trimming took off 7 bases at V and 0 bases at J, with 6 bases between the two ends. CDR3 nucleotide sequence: TGTGCCAGCATCGAGTCAACTAATGAAAAACTGTTTTTT. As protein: CASIESTNEKLFF.

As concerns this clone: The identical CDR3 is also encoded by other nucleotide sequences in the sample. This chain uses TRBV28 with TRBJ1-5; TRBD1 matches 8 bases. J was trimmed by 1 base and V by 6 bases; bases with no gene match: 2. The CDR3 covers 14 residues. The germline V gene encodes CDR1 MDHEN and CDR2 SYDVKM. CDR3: CASRDRGSNQPQHF. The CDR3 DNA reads TGTGCCAGCAGAGACAGGGGCAGCAATCAGCCCCAGCATTTT. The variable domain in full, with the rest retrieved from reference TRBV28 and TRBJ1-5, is DVKVTQSSRYLVKRTGEKVFLECVQDMDHENMFWYRQDPGLGLRLIYFSYDVKMKEKGDIPEGYSVSREKKERFSLILESASTNQTSMYLCASRDRGSNQPQHFGDGTRLSIL.

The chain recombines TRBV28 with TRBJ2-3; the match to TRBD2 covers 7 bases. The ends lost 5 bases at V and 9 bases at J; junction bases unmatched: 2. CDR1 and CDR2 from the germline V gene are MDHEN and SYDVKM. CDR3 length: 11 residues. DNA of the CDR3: TGTGCCAGCAGTATGGGAGGGACGCAGTATTTT. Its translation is CASSMGGTQYF. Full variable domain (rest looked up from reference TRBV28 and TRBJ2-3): DVKVTQSSRYLVKRTGEKVFLECVQDMDHENMFWYRQDPGLGLRLIYFSYDVKMKEKGDIPEGYSVSREKKERFSLILESASTNQTSMYLCASSMGGTQYFGPGTRLTVL.

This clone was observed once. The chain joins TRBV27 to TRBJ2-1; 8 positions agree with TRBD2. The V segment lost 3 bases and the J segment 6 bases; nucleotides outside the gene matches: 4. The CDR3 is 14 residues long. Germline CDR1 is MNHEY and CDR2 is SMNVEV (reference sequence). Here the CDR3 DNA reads TGTGCCAGCAGTTTCCAGCGGGAGATCAATGAGCAGTTCTTC. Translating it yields CASSFQREINEQFF.

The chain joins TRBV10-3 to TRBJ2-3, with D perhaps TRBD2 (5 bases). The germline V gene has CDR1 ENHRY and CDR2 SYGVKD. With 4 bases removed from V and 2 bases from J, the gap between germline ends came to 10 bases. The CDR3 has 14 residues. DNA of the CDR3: TGTGCCATCAGTGGGACTCTTAACACAGATACGCAGTATTTT. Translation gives CAISGTLNTDTQYF.

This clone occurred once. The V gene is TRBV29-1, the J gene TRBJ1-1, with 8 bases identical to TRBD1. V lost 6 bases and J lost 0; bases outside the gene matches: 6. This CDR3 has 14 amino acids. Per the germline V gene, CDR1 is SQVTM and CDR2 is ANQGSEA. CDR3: CSVGTGLMNTEAFF. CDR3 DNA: TGCAGCGTAGGGACAGGCCTCATGAACACTGAAGCTTTCTTT.

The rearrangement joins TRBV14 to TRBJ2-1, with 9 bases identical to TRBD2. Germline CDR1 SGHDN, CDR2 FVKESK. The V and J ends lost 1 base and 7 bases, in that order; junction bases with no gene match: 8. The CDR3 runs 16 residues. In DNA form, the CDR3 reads TGTGCCAGCAGCCAAGTAGCGGGAGCCGCCTGGAATGAGCAGTTCTTC. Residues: CASSQVAGAAWNEQFF.

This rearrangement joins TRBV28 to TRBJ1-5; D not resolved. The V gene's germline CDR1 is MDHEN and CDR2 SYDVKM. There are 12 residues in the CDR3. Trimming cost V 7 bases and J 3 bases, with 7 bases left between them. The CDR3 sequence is CASKESNQPQHF. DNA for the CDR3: TGTGCCAGCAAGGAGTCCAATCAGCCCCAGCATTTT.